This T cell receptor beta chain was sequenced for a study of blood T cell repertoires in COVID-19. Study information: PBMCs, B-cell-depleted T cells, or T cells provided the cDNA or gDNA that made up the material.

The CDR3 has 12 residues. The germline gives CDR1 SGHRS, CDR2 YFSETQ. Deletions cut 5 bases from V and 8 bases from J, with 11 bases between. Original data processing: Estimation of nucleated cell counts was performed using reference gene primer amplification. Sequencing was performed with immunoSEQ multiplex PCR; in TCRdb, only in-frame clones are kept and a portion is missing. The DNA was the basis for D and trimming; V, J and clone size are from that table. The sample lists roughly 330,000 clones; around 80% were seen once. This TCR was sampled from a woman in her fifties or sixties with acute or convalescent COVID-19. The chain joins TRBV5-1 to TRBJ2-1, with D tentatively TRBD2 (6 bases). Sequencing was done on a sample of peripheral blood. The CDR3 loop is CASSPASDEQFF. The CDR3 nucleotides read TGCGCCAGCAGTCCTGCTAGCGATGAGCAGTTCTTC.